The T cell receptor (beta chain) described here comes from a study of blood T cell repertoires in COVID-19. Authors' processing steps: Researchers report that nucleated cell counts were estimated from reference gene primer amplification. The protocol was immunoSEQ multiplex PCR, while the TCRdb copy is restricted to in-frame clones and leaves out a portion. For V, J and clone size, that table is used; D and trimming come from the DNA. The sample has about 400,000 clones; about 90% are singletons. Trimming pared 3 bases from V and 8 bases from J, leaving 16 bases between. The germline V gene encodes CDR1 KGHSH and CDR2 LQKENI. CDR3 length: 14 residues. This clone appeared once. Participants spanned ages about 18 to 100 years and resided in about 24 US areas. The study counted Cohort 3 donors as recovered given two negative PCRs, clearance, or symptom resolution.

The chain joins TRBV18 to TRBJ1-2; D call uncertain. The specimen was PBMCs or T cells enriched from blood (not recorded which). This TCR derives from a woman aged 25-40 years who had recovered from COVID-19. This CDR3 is CASSPVEGSVGYTF. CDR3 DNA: TGTGCCAGCTCACCCGTGGAGGGATCGGTCGGCTACACCTTC.